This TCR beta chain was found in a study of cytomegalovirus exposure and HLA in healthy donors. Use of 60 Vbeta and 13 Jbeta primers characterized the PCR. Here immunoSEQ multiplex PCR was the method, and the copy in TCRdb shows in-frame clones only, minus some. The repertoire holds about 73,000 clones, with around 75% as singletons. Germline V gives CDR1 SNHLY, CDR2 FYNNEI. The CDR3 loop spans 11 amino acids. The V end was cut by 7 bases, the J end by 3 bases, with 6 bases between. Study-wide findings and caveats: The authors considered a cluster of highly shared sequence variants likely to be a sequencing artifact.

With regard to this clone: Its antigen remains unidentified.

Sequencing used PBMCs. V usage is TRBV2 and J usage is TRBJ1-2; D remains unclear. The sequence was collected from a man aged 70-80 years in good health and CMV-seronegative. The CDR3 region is CASNQYYGYTF. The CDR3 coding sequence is TGTGCCAGCAACCAGTACTATGGCTACACCTTC.